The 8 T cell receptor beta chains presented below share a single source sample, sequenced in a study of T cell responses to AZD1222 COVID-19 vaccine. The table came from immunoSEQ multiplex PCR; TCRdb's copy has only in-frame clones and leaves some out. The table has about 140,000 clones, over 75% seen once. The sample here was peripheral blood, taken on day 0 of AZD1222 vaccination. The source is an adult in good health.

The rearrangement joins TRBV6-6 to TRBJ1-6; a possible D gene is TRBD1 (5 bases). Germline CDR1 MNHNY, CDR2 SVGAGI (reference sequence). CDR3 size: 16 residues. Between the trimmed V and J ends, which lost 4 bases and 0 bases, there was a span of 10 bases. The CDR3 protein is CASSSDMSSYNSPLHF. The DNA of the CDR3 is TGTGCCAGCAGTTCGGACATGAGCTCCTATAATTCACCCCTCCACTTT.

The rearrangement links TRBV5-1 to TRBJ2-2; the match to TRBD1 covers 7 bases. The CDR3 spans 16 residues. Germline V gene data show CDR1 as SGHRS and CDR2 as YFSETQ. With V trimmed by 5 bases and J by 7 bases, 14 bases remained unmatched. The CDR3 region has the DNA TGCGCCAGCAGGGACAGGACCATAGCGACCAACGGGGAGCTGTTTTTT. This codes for CASRDRTIATNGELFF. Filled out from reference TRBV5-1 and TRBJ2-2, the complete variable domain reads KAGVTQTPRYLIKTRGQQVTLSCSPISGHRSVSWYQQTPGQGLQFLFEYFSETQRNKGNFPGRFSGRQFSNSRSEMNVSTLELGDSALYLCASRDRTIATNGELFFGEGSRLTVL.

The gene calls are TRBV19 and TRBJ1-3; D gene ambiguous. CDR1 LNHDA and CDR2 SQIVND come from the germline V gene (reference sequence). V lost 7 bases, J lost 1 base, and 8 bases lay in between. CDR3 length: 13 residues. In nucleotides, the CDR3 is TGTGCCAGTAAGGGAGAGTCTGGAAACACCATATATTTT. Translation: CASKGESGNTIYF.

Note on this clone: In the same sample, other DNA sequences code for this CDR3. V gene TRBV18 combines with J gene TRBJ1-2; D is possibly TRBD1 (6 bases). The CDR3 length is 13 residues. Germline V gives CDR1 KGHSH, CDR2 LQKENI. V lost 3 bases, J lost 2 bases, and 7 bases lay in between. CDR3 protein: CASSPDRNYGYTF. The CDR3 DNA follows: TGTGCCAGCTCACCGGACAGAAACTATGGCTACACCTTC.

The DNA of the CDR3 is TGTGCCAGCAGTTTGGGACTAGCGGTATCCTACGAGCAGTACTTC. Translation: CASSLGLAVSYEQYF. The chain has TRBV27 and TRBJ2-7; 11 nucleotides align to TRBD2. In germline, CDR1 is MNHEY, CDR2 SMNVEV (reference sequence). V trimming: 3 bases; J trimming: 1 base; junction bases outside the gene matches: 2. The CDR3 sequence is 15 residues long.

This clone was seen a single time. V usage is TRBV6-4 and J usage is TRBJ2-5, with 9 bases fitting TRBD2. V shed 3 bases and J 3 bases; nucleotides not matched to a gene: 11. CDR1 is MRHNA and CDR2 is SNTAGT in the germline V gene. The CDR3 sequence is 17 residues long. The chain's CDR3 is CASSDPGAGGDEETQYF. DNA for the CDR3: TGTGCCAGCAGTGATCCCGGAGCGGGGGGAGACGAAGAGACCCAGTACTTC.

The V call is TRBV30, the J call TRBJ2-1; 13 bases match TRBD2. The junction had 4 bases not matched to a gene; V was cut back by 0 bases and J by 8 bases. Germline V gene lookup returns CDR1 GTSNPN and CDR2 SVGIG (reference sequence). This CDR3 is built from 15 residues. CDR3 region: CAWSVGLAGVHEQFF. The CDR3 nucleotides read TGTGCCTGGAGTGTAGGACTAGCGGGAGTCCATGAGCAGTTCTTC.

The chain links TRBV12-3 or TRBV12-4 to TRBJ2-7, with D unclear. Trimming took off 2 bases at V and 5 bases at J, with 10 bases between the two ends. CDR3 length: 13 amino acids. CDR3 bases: TGTGCCAGCAGTTTAAGGGATAGGGACGAGCAGTACTTC. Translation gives CASSLRDRDEQYF.